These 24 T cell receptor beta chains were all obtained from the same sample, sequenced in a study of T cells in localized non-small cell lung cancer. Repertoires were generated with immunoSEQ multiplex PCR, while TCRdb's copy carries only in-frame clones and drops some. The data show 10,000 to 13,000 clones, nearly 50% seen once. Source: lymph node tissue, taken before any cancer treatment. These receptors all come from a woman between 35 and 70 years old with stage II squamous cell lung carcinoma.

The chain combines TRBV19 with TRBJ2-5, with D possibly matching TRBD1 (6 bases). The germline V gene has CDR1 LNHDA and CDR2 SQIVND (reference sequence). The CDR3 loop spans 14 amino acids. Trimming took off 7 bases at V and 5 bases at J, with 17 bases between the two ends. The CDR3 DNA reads TGTGCCAGTACCCCAGGGGACGCAGGGGAGACCCAGTACTTC. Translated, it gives CASTPGDAGETQYF. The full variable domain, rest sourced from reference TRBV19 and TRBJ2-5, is DGGITQSPKYLFRKEGQNVTLSCEQNLNHDAMYWYRQDPGQGLRLIYYSQIVNDFQKGDIAEGYSVSREKKESFPLTVTSAQKNPTAFYLCASTPGDAGETQYFGPGTRLLVL.

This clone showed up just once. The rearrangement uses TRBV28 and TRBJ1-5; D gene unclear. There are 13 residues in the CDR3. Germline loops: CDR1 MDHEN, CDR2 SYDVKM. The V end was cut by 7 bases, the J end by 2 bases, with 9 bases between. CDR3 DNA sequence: TGTGCCAGCACCCCTTGGGGCAATCAGCCCCAGCATTTT. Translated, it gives CASTPWGNQPQHF.

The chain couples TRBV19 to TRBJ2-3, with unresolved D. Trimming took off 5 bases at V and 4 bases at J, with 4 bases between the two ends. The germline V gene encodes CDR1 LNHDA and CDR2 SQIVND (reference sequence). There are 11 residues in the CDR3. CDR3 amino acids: CASSSSDTQYF. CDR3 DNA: TGTGCCAGTAGTTCCTCAGATACGCAGTATTTT.

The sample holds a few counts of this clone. The DNA of the CDR3 is TGTGCCAGCAGTCCCCAGGTGGATGAGCGGGCAACACCGCTAGCCAAAAACATTCAGTACTTC. Translation gives CASSPQVDERATPLAKNIQYF. J is TRBJ2-4 and V is TRBV6-8, with D perhaps matching TRBD2 (6 bases). CDR1 is MNHGY, CDR2 SAAAGT, per germline. Trimming left V 5 bases short and J 0 bases short, with 29 bases between. This CDR3 region has 21 residues.

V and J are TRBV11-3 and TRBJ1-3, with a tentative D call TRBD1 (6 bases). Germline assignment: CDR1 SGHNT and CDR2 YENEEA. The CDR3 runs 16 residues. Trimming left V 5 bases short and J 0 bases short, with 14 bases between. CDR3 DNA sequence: TGTGCCAGCAGCAATTCCGGGGGGCCCTCTGGAAACACCATATATTTT. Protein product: CASSNSGGPSGNTIYF.

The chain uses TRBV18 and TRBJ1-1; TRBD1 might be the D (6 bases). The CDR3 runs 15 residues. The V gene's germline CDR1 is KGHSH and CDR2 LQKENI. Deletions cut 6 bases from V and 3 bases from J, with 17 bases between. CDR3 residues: CASSTRGGFDTEAFF. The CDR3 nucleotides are TGTGCCAGCTCCACCAGAGGGGGATTCGACACTGAAGCTTTCTTT.

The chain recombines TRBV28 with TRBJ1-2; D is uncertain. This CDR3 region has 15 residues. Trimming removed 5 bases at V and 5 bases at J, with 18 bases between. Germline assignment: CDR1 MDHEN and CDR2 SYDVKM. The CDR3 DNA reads TGTGCCAGCAGTACCCCCGCTGCCCCTGGGTATGGCTACACCTTC. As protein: CASSTPAAPGYGYTF.

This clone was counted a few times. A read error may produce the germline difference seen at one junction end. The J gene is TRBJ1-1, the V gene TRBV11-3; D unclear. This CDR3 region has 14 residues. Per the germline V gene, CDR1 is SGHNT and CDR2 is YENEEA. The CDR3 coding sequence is TGTGCCAACAGCCCGGAGAGGGCGAACACTGAAGCTTTCTTT. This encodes CANSPERANTEAFF.

The DNA of the CDR3 is TGTGCCAGCAGCGACCACAGGGGCAATCAGCCCCAGCATTTT. Its protein product is CASSDHRGNQPQHF. V and J are TRBV11-3 and TRBJ1-5, with D tentatively TRBD1 (6 bases). The germline V gene encodes CDR1 SGHNT and CDR2 YENEEA. The CDR3 has 14 residues. Trimming shortened V by 5 bases and J by 2 bases, and 10 bases separated the two germline ends.

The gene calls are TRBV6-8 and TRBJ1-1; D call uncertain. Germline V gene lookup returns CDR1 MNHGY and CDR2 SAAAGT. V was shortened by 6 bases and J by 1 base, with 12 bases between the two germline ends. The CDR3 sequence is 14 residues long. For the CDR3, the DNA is TGTGCCAGCAGATTCGTACCCGGGAACACTGAAGCTTTCTTT. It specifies CASRFVPGNTEAFF.

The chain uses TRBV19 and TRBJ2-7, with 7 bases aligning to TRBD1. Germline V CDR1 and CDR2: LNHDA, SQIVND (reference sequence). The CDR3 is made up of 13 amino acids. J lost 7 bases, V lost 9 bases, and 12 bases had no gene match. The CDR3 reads CASRDRPTGEQYF. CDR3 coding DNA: TGTGCCAGCAGGGACAGACCCACTGGGGAGCAGTACTTC.

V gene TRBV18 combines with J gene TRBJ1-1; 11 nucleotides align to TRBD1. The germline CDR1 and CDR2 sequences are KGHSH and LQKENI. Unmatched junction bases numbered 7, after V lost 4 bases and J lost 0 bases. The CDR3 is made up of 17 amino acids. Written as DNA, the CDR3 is TGTGCCAGCTCACTCCGGGACAGGGGGGCTTTGAACACTGAAGCTTTCTTT. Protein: CASSLRDRGALNTEAFF.

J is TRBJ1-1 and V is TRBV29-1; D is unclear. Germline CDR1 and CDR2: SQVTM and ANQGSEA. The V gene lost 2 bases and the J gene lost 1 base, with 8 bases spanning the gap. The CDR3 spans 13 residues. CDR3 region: CSVESPPNTEAFF. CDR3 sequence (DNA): TGCAGCGTTGAATCCCCCCCGAACACTGAAGCTTTCTTT. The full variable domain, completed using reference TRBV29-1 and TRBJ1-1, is SAVISQKPSRDICQRGTSLTIQCQVDSQVTMMFWYRQQPGQSLTLIATANQGSEATYESGFVIDKFPISRPNLTFSTLTVSNMSPEDSSIYLCSVESPPNTEAFFGQGTRLTVV.

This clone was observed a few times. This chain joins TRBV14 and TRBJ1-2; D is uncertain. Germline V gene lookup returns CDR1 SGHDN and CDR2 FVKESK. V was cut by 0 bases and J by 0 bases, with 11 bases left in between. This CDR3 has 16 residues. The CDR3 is CASSQDLGSANYGYTF. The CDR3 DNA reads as TGTGCCAGCAGCCAAGATCTTGGGTCGGCTAACTATGGCTACACCTTC.

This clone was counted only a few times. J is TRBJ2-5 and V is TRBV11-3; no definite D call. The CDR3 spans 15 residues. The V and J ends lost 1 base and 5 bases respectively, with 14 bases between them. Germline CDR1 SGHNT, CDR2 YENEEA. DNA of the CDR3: TGTGCCAGCAGCTTAGGACCGGGTTTCGGGGAGACCCAGTACTTC. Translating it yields CASSLGPGFGETQYF. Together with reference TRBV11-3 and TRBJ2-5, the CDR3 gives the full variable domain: EAGVVQSPRYKIIEKKQPVAFWCNPISGHNTLYWYLQNLGQGPELLIRYENEEAVDDSQLPKDRFSAERLKGVDSTLKIQPAELGDSAVYLCASSLGPGFGETQYFGPGTRLLVL.

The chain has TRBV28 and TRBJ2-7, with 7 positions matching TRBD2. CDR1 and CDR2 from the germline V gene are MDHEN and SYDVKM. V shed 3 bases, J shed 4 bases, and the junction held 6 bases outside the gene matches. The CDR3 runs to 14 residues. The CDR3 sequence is CASSLSGAYYEQYF. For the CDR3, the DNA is TGTGCCAGCAGTTTGAGCGGGGCTTATTACGAGCAGTACTTC.

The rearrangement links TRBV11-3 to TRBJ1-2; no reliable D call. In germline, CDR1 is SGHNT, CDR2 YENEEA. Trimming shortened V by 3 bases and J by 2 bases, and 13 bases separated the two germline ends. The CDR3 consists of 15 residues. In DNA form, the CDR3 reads TGTGCCAGCAGCTTGGATGAGGGAGGGAACTATGGCTACACCTTC. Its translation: CASSLDEGGNYGYTF.

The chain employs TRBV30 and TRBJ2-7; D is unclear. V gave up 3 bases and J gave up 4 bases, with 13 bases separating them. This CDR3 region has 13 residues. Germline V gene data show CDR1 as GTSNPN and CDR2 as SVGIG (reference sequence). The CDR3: CAWSGYSSYEQYF. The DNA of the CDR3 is TGTGCCTGGAGCGGATATTCCTCTTACGAGCAGTACTTC.

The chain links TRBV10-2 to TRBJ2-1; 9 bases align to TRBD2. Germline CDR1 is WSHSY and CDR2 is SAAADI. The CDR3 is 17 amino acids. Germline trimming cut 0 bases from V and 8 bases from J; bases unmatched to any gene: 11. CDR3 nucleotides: TGCGCCAGCAGTGAGTCTGCCCCCGGTAGCGGGAGATATGAGCAGTTCTTC. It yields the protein CASSESAPGSGRYEQFF.

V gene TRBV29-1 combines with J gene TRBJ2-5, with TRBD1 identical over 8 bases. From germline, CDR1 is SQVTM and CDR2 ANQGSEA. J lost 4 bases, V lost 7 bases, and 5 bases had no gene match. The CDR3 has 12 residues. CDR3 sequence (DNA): TGCAGCGGGTCCGGGACAGGAGAGACCCAGTACTTC. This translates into CSGSGTGETQYF.

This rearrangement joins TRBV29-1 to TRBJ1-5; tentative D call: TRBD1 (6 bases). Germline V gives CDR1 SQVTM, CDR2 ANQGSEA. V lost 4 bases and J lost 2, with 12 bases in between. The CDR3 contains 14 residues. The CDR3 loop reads CSVVWGHGNQPQHF. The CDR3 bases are TGCAGCGTTGTTTGGGGACACGGCAATCAGCCCCAGCATTTT. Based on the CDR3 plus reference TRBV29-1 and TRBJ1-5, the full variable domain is SAVISQKPSRDICQRGTSLTIQCQVDSQVTMMFWYRQQPGQSLTLIATANQGSEATYESGFVIDKFPISRPNLTFSTLTVSNMSPEDSSIYLCSVVWGHGNQPQHFGDGTRLSIL.

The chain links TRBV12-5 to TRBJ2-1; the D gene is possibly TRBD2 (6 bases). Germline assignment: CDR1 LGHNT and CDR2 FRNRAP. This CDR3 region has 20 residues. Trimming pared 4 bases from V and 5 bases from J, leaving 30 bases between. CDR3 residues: CASGSSRDLLRTKKDNEQFF. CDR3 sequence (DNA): TGTGCTAGTGGTTCTTCCCGGGACCTACTTAGGACTAAGAAGGACAATGAGCAGTTCTTC.

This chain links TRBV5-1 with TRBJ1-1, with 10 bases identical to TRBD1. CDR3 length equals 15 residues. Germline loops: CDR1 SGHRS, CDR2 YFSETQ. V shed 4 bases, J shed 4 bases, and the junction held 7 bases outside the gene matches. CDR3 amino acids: CASSVTGTGATEAFF. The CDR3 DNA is TGCGCCAGCAGCGTTACCGGGACAGGGGCCACTGAAGCTTTCTTT.

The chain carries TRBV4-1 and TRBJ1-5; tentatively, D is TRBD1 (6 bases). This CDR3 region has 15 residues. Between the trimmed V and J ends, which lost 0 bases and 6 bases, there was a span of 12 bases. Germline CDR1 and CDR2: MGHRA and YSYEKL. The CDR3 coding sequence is TGCGCCAGCAGCCAAGAATGGGGGCTTCGTCAGCCCCAGCATTTT. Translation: CASSQEWGLRQPQHF.